The clone carrying this TCR beta chain was counted ten times or more. As yet, its antigen is unknown. The data were obtained in a study of T cell repertoires in cytomegalovirus infection. Looking at the study overall: HLA-B-restricted CMV epitopes that are well studied were used alongside recently identified HLA-C-restricted ones. Both CMV infection and a matching HLA type were indicated by public TCR beta signatures. Study conclusions and caveats: There were HLA-C-restricted CMV-specific TCR beta clonotypes dominating the ex vivo response. Carriage of CMV together with the relevant HLA was identifiable through cumulative public TCR beta family frequency.

TCRdb redid the calling of the reads with MiXCR, one entry per CDR3 protein. This table holds about 920,000 distinct CDR3 sequences, 30% to 40% found once. The ends were cut back, 3 bases at V and 3 bases at J, with 6 bases in the middle. CDR3 length: 14 amino acids. The sample in question was cultured CD8+ T cells from PBMCs, obtained from culture after CMV antigen stimulation. The genes are TRBV12-3 or TRBV12-4 and TRBJ2-6; D gene uncertain. This clonotype was sampled from a human donor in good health (CMV status not recorded). Some clones in this sample may be carry-over from other donors' samples. Here the CDR3 DNA reads TGTGCCAGCAGTTTGGGGTTTGGGGCCAACGTCCTGACTTTC. Its protein product is CASSLGFGANVLTF.